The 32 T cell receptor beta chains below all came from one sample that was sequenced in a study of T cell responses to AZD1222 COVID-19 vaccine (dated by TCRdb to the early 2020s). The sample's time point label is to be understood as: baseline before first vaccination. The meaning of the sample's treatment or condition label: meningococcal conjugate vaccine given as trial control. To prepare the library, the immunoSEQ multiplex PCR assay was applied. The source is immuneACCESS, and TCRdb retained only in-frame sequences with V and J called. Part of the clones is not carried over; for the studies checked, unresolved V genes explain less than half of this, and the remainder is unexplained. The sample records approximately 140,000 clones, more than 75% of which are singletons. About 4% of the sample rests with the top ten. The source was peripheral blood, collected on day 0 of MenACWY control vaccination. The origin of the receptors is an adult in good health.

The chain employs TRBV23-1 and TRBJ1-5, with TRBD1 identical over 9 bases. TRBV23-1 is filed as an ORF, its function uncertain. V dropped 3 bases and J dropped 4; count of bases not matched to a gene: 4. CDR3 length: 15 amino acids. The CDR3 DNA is TGCGCCAGCAGTCACCCCGGGACAGGGAATCAGCCCCAGCATTTT. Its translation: CASSHPGTGNQPQHF.

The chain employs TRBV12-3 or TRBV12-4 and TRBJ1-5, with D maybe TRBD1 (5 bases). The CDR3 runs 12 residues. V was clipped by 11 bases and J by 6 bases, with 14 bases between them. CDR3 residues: CASREDIQPQHF. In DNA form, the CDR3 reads TGTGCCTCCAGGGAGGATATTCAGCCCCAGCATTTT.

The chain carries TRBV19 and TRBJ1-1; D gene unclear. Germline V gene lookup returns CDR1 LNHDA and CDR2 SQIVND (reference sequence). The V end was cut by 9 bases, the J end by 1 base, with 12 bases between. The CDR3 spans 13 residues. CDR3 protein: CASQSRSNTEAFF. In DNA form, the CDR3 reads TGTGCCAGCCAGTCGCGATCGAACACTGAAGCTTTCTTT.

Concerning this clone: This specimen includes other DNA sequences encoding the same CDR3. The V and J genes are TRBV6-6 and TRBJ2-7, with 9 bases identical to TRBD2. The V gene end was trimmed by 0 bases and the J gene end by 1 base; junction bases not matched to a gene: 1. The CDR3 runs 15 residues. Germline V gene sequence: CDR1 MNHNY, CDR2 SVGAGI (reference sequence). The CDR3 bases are TGTGCCAGCAGTTACTCAGCGGGGGGATCCTACGAGCAGTACTTC. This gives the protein CASSYSAGGSYEQYF.

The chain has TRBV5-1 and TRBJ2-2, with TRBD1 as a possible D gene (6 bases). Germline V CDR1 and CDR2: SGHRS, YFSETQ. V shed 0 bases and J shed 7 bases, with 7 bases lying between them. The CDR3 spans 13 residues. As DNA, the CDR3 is TGCGCCAGCAGCTTGGACAGGGACGGGGAGCTGTTTTTT. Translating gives CASSLDRDGELFF.

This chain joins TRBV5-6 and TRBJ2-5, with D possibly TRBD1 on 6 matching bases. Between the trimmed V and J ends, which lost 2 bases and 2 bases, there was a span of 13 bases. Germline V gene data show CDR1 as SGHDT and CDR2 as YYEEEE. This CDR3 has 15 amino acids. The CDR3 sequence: CASSFPRGSQETQYF. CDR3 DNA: TGTGCCAGCAGCTTCCCCAGGGGCTCTCAAGAGACCCAGTACTTC.

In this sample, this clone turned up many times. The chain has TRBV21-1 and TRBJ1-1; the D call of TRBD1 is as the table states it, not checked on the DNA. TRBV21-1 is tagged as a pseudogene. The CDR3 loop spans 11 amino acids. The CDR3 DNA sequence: TGTGCCAGCAGCAAGACAATTGAAGCTTTCTTT. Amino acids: CASSKTIEAFF.

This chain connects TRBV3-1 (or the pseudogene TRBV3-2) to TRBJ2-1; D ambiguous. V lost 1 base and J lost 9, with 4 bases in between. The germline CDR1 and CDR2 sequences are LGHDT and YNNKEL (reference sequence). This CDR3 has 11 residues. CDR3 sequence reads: CASSQGGEQFF. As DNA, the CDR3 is TGTGCCAGCAGCCAAGGTGGTGAGCAGTTCTTC.

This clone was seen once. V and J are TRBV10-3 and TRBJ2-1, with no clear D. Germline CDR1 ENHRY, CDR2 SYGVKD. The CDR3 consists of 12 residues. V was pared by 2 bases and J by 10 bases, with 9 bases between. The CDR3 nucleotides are TGTGCCATCAGTGAGGCCCTACGGGAGCAGTTCTTC. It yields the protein CAISEALREQFF.

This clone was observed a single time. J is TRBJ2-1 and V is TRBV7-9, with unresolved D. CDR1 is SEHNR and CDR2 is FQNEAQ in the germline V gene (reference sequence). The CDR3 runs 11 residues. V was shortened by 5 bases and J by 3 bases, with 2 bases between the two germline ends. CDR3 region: CASSRYNEQFF. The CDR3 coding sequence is TGTGCCAGCAGCCGCTACAATGAGCAGTTCTTC. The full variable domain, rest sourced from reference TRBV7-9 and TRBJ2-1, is DTGVSQNPRHKITKRGQNVTFRCDPISEHNRLYWYRQTLGQGPEFLTYFQNEAQLEKSRLLSDRFSAERPKGSFSTLEIQRTEQGDSAMYLCASSRYNEQFFGPGTRLTVL.

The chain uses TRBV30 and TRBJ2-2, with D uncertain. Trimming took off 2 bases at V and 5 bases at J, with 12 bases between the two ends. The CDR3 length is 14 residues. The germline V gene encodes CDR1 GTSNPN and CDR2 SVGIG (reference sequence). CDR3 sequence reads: CAWSQSARTGELFF. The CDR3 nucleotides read TGTGCCTGGAGTCAAAGTGCCCGGACCGGGGAGCTGTTTTTT.

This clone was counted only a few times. DNA of the CDR3: TGTGCCAGCAGAGACAACTCCTACAATGAGCAGTTCTTC. Its translation: CASRDNSYNEQFF. This chain links TRBV12-3 or TRBV12-4 with TRBJ2-1; D ambiguous. V gave up 6 bases and J gave up 0 bases, with 6 bases separating them. The CDR3 extends over 13 amino acids.

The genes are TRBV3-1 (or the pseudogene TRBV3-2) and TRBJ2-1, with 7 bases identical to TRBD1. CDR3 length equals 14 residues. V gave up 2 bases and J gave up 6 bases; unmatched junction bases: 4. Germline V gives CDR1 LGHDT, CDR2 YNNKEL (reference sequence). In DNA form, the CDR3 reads TGTGCCAGCAGCCAAACAGGGGTCCGCAATGAGCAGTTCTTC. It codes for CASSQTGVRNEQFF.

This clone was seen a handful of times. The CDR3 region has the DNA TGTGCCAGCAGGGGGGCCCTCGCGATGTTTTTT. It codes for CASRGALAMFF. This chain links TRBV28 with TRBJ1-4; TRBD1 is a possible D gene (6 bases). The CDR3 is 11 amino acids. Deletions cut 6 bases from V and 15 bases from J, with 14 bases between. Germline CDR1 MDHEN, CDR2 SYDVKM.

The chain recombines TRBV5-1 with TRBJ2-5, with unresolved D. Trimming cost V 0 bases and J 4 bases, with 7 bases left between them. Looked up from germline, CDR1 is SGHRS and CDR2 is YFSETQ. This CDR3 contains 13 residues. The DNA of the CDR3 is TGCGCCAGCAGCTTGGTCCCCCCAGAGACCCAGTACTTC. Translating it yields CASSLVPPETQYF.

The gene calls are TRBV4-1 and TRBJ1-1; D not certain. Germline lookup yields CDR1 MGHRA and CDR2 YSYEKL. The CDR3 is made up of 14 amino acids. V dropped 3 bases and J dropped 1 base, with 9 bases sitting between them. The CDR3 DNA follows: TGCGCCAGCAGCCATTCCGACTCGAACACTGAAGCTTTCTTT. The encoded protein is CASSHSDSNTEAFF.

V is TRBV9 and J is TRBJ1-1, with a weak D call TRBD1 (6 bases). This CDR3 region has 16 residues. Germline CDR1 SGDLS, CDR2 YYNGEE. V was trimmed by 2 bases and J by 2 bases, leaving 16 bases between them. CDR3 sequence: CASSVTPTGGNTEAFF. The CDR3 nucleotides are TGTGCCAGCAGCGTTACTCCGACAGGCGGAAACACTGAAGCTTTCTTT.

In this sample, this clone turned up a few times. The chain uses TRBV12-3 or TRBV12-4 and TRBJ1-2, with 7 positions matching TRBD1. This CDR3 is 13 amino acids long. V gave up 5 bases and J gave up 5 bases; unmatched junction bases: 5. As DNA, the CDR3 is TGTGCCAGCAGTCTACTGGGACAGTATGGCTACACCTTC. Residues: CASSLLGQYGYTF.

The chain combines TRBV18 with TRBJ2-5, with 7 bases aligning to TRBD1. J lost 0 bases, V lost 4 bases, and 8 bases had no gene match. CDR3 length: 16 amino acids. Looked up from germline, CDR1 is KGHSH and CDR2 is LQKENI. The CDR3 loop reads CASSRGGAGDQETQYF. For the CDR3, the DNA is TGTGCCAGCTCACGAGGGGGCGCAGGGGACCAAGAGACCCAGTACTTC.

The CDR3 nucleotides are TGTGCCAGCAGCCAAGGTAGGGCAGGGAACACGCCCCAGCATTTT. Translated, it gives CASSQGRAGNTPQHF. The chain links TRBV3-1 (or the pseudogene TRBV3-2) to TRBJ1-5; D is perhaps TRBD1 (5 bases). The CDR3 is 15 amino acids. Germline CDR1 and CDR2: LGHDT and YNNKEL (reference sequence). Trimming left V 1 base short and J 9 bases short, with 16 bases between.

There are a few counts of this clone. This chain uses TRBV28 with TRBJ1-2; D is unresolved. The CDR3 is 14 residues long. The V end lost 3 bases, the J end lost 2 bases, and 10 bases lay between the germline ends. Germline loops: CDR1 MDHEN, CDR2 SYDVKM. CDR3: CASSFSGNNYGYTF. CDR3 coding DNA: TGTGCCAGCAGTTTTTCCGGGAACAACTATGGCTACACCTTC.

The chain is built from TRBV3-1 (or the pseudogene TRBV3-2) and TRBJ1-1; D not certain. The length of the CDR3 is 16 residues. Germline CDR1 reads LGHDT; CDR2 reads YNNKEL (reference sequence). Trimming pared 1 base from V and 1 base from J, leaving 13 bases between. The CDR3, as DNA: TGTGCCAGCAGCCAAGGGCAGGCGCCTTGGAACACTGAAGCTTTCTTT. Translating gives CASSQGQAPWNTEAFF.

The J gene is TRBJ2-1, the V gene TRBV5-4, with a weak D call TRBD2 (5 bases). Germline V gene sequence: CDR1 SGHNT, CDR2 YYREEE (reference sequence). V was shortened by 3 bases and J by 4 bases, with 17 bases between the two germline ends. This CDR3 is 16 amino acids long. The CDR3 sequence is CASSSPDYLSYNEQFF. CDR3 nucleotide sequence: TGTGCCAGCAGCTCCCCTGACTATCTCTCATACAATGAGCAGTTCTTC.

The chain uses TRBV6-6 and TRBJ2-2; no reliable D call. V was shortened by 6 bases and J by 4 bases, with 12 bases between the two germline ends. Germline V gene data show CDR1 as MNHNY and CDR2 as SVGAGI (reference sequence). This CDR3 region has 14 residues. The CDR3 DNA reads TGTGCCAGCAGCCCTATAGGAACCACCGGGGAGCTGTTTTTT. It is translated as CASSPIGTTGELFF.

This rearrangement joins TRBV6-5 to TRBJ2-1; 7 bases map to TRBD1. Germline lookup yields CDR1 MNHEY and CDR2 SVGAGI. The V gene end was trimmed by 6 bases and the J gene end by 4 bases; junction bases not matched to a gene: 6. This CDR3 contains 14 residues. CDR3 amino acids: CASSSDRVYNEQFF. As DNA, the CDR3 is TGTGCCAGCAGCTCAGACAGGGTATACAATGAGCAGTTCTTC.

The CDR3 DNA follows: TGTGCCACCAGCTCTGGGGATAACTATGGCTACACCTTC. This codes for CATSSGDNYGYTF. The V call is TRBV15, the J call TRBJ1-2; no clear D. Trimming cost V 5 bases and J 1 base, with 8 bases left between them. From germline, CDR1 is LNHNV and CDR2 YYDKDF (reference sequence). The length of the CDR3 is 13 residues.

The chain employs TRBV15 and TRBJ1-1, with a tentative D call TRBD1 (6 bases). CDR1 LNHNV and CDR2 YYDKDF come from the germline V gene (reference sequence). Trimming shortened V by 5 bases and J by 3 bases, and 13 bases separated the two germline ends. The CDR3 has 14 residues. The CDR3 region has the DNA TGTGCCACCAGCCCCCCCGGGGGCTACACTGAAGCTTTCTTT. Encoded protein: CATSPPGGYTEAFF.

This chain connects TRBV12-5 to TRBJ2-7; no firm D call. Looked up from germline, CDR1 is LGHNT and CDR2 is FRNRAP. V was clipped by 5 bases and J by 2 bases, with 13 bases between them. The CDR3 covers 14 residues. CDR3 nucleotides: TGTGCTAGTGGTATTCATTCCCCGCCCTACGAGCAGTACGTC. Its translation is CASGIHSPPYEQYV.

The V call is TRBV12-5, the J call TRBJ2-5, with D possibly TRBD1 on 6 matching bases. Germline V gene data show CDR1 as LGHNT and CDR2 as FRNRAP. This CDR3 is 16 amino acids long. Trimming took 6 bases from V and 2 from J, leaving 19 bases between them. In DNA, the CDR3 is TGTGCTAGTGGCTCCGGTACAGGGTTGGGTCAAGAGACCCAGTACTTC. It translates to CASGSGTGLGQETQYF.

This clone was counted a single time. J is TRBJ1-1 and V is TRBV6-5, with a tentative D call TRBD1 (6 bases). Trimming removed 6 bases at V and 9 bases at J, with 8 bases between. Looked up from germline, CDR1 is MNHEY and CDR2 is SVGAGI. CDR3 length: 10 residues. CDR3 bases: TGTGCCAGCAGGGACAGTCAAGCTTTCTTT. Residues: CASRDSQAFF.

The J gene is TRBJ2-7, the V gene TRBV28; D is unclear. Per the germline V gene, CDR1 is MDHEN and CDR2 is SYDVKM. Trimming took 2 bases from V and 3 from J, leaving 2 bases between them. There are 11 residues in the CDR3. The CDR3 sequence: CASSLLYEQYF. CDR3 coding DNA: TGTGCCAGCAGTTTACTCTACGAGCAGTACTTC.

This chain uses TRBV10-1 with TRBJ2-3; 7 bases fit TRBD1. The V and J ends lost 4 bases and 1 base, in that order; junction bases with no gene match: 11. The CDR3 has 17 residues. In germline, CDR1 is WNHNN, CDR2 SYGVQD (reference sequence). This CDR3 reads CASSGGGLVKGTDTQYF. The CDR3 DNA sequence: TGCGCCAGCAGTGGAGGGGGCCTCGTAAAGGGCACAGATACGCAGTATTTT.